This passage covers 22 T cell receptor beta chains from one sample sequenced in a study of CD8+ T cells in alopecia areata. RNA extraction and reverse transcription yielded cDNA as sequencing template. Libraries were prepared by immunoSEQ multiplex PCR; TCRdb keeps only in-frame clonotypes and omits some of them. The sample carries some 150,000 clones, about three fifths recorded once. The starting material was CD4+ T cells sorted from blood, obtained at week 0. These receptors came from a human donor with alopecia areata.

This chain joins TRBV7-2 and TRBJ1-1; D gene ambiguous. Germline CDR1 reads SGHTA; CDR2 reads FQGNSA. V dropped 5 bases and J dropped 11 bases, with 15 bases sitting between them. The CDR3 is 12 residues long. CDR3: CASSPRLGEAFF. CDR3 bases: TGTGCCAGCAGCCCGAGACTTGGGGAGGCTTTCTTT.

J is TRBJ1-6 and V is TRBV27; D ambiguous. In germline, CDR1 is MNHEY, CDR2 SMNVEV (reference sequence). The CDR3 totals 14 residues. Trimming stripped 3 bases from V and 6 bases from J, with 9 bases between. The CDR3 coding sequence is TGTGCCAGCAGTTTCGAAGGGTTTAATTCACCCCTCCACTTT. Translated: CASSFEGFNSPLHF.

The chain recombines TRBV7-2 with TRBJ2-1; the D is unclear. The CDR3 contains 11 residues. V dropped 2 bases and J dropped 15 bases, with 11 bases sitting between them. The germline V gene has CDR1 SGHTA and CDR2 FQGNSA. CDR3 residues: CASSLYVVPFF. The DNA of the CDR3 is TGTGCCAGCAGCTTATACGTAGTTCCGTTCTTC.

The V gene is TRBV15, the J gene TRBJ2-2, with TRBD1 matching 9 bases. V gave up 9 bases and J gave up 3 bases; unmatched junction bases: 2. The CDR3 totals 13 residues. Germline V gene lookup returns CDR1 LNHNV and CDR2 YYDKDF (reference sequence). The CDR3 DNA reads TGTGCCACTGGACAGGGGTACACCGGGGAGCTGTTTTTT. Translated: CATGQGYTGELFF. Complete variable domain (other parts from reference TRBV15 and TRBJ2-2): DAMVIQNPRYQVTQFGKPVTLSCSQTLNHNVMYWYQQKSSQAPKLLFHYYDKDFNNEADTPDNFQSRRPNTSFCFLDIRSPGLGDTAMYLCATGQGYTGELFFGEGSRLTVL.

CDR3 DNA: TGTGCCAGCAGGCGGAGCATGAACACTGAAGCTTTCTTT. Its protein product is CASRRSMNTEAFF. The chain carries TRBV6-5 and TRBJ1-1, with no clear D. CDR1 MNHEY and CDR2 SVGAGI come from the germline V gene. This CDR3 contains 13 residues. With 6 bases removed from V and 0 bases from J, the gap between germline ends came to 8 bases.

The genes are TRBV5-1 and TRBJ1-2; TRBD1 matches at 8 bases. The length of the CDR3 is 14 residues. V gave up 0 bases and J gave up 4 bases; unmatched junction bases: 2. Per the germline V gene, CDR1 is SGHRS and CDR2 is YFSETQ. The CDR3: CASSLDGQGYGYTF. DNA of the CDR3: TGCGCCAGCAGCTTGGATGGACAGGGCTATGGCTACACCTTC.

This clone has just one count. The rearrangement uses TRBV5-4 and TRBJ2-2; perhaps TRBD2 as D (6 bases). The CDR3 has 14 amino acids. Germline CDR1 reads SGHNT; CDR2 reads YYREEE (reference sequence). Trimming left V 4 bases short and J 6 bases short, with 13 bases between. The CDR3 sequence is CASSDGTLPGELFF. The CDR3 region has the DNA TGTGCCAGCAGCGACGGGACTCTGCCCGGGGAGCTGTTTTTT. Full variable domain (remainder filled in from reference TRBV5-4 and TRBJ2-2): ETGVTQSPTHLIKTRGQQVTLRCSSQSGHNTVSWYQQALGQGPQFIFQYYREEENGRGNFPPRFSGLQFPNYSSELNVNALELDDSALYLCASSDGTLPGELFFGEGSRLTVL.

The chain links TRBV29-1 to TRBJ1-1; the D gene is possibly TRBD1 (5 bases). This CDR3 spans 14 amino acids. The germline CDR1 and CDR2 sequences are SQVTM and ANQGSEA. The V gene lost 4 bases and the J gene lost 1 base, with 13 bases spanning the gap. The chain's CDR3 is CSVGRADRNTEAFF. The CDR3 DNA reads as TGCAGCGTTGGAAGGGCCGACAGGAACACTGAAGCTTTCTTT.

The chain recombines TRBV5-1 with TRBJ2-7, with D tentatively TRBD1 or TRBD2 (5 bases each). The CDR3 is 14 amino acids. Germline-derived CDR1 and CDR2 are SGHRS and YFSETQ. Trimming stripped 5 bases from V and 5 bases from J, with 17 bases between. For the CDR3, the DNA is TGCGCCAGCAGTCGGGACCCCGGGTACGACGAGCAGTACTTC. This sequence encodes CASSRDPGYDEQYF.

This clone was recorded many times. The chain carries TRBV6-1 and TRBJ1-4; D might be TRBD1 (5 bases). Germline assignment: CDR1 MNHNS and CDR2 SASEGT. Trimming took 4 bases from V and 9 from J, leaving 12 bases between them. The CDR3 runs to 13 residues. The CDR3 bases are TGTGCCAGCAGTGGAGAAAGGGACCAAAAACTGTTTTTT. Protein: CASSGERDQKLFF.

The genes are TRBV19 and TRBJ1-5, with D possibly matching TRBD1 (5 bases). The V gene's germline CDR1 is LNHDA and CDR2 SQIVND (reference sequence). Trimming took off 7 bases at V and 6 bases at J, with 16 bases between the two ends. The CDR3 spans 14 residues. The CDR3 bases are TGTGCCAGTAAGGGACTTGATCAGGGTCAGCCCCAGCATTTT. Translating it yields CASKGLDQGQPQHF.

The chain combines TRBV4-2 with TRBJ2-5; TRBD2 matches 10 bases. J lost 2 bases, V lost 0 bases, and 0 bases had no gene match. CDR1 is LGHNA, CDR2 YNFKEQ, per germline. The CDR3 extends over 15 amino acids. The CDR3 sequence: CASSQETSGQETQYF. CDR3 nucleotide sequence: TGTGCCAGCAGCCAAGAGACTAGCGGGCAAGAGACCCAGTACTTC.

This clone has more than one count but fewer than ten. V gene TRBV29-1 combines with J gene TRBJ2-7, with 7 positions matching TRBD1. CDR3 size: 12 residues. The V segment lost 7 bases and the J segment 0 bases; nucleotides outside the gene matches: 3. Germline values: CDR1 SQVTM, CDR2 ANQGSEA. CDR3 in amino acids: CSAQGSSYEQYF. The DNA for the CDR3 is TGCAGCGCACAGGGGAGCTCCTACGAGCAGTACTTC.

This clone was seen more than once but under ten times. The sample carries other DNA sequences with the same CDR3. V gene TRBV29-1 combines with J gene TRBJ2-2; 8 nucleotides line up with TRBD1. This CDR3 spans 13 amino acids. V shed 6 bases, J shed 5 bases, and the junction held 5 bases outside the gene matches. Per germline, CDR1 SQVTM and CDR2 ANQGSEA. For the CDR3, the DNA is TGCAGCGTGGACAGGGTCGGAACCGGGGAGCTGTTTTTT. This sequence encodes CSVDRVGTGELFF.

This clone came up once. The rearrangement links TRBV30 to TRBJ1-1; possible D gene TRBD1, 5 bases. Germline V CDR1 and CDR2: GTSNPN, SVGIG (reference sequence). The V end lost 0 bases, the J end lost 2 bases, and 13 bases lay between the germline ends. CDR3 size: 15 residues. CDR3 in amino acids: CAWSVGGSRNTEAFF. CDR3 sequence (DNA): TGTGCCTGGAGTGTGGGGGGGTCCCGTAACACTGAAGCTTTCTTT.

The chain recombines TRBV25-1 with TRBJ2-7; D remains unclear. V lost 1 base and J 7 bases, leaving 11 bases between the germline ends. CDR1 and CDR2 (germline): MGHDK, SYGVNS. This CDR3 region has 13 residues. The CDR3 region is CASSESSLGEQYF. DNA for the CDR3: TGTGCCAGCAGTGAATCTTCGTTGGGGGAGCAGTACTTC.

The sample holds a few counts of this clone. The genes are TRBV29-1 and TRBJ2-3; D perhaps matches TRBD2 (5 bases). The CDR3 totals 12 residues. Germline V gives CDR1 SQVTM, CDR2 ANQGSEA. Trimming took 6 bases from V and 2 from J, leaving 9 bases between them. CDR3 residues: CSVKRVTDTQYF. Written as DNA, the CDR3 is TGCAGCGTCAAGAGGGTCACAGATACGCAGTATTTT.

Points on this clone: One end of the junction does not line up with germline, which may come from a read error. J is TRBJ2-7 and V is TRBV7-2; D not resolved. Per the germline V gene, CDR1 is SGHTA and CDR2 is FQGNSA. This CDR3 spans 11 amino acids. The CDR3 here is CASSLAWTVGF. The CDR3, as DNA: TGTGCCAGCAGCTTAGCGTGGACGGTCGGGTTC.

V gene TRBV4-1 combines with J gene TRBJ2-3, with 10 bases that match TRBD2. V dropped 3 bases and J dropped 1; count of bases not matched to a gene: 1. The CDR3 sequence is 15 residues long. Germline lookup yields CDR1 MGHRA and CDR2 YSYEKL. CDR3 DNA: TGCGCCAGCAGCCACCTAGCGGGGGGCACAGATACGCAGTATTTT. This codes for CASSHLAGGTDTQYF.

V is TRBV30 and J is TRBJ1-5, with 10 bases that match TRBD1. The length of the CDR3 is 14 residues. Unmatched junction bases numbered 8, after V lost 7 bases and J lost 5 bases. Germline CDR1 GTSNPN, CDR2 SVGIG (reference sequence). The CDR3, as DNA: TGTGCCTCCCCCGGCGGGACAGGGGATCAGCCCCAGCATTTT. It translates to CASPGGTGDQPQHF.

This clone was observed a few times. The chain uses TRBV27 and TRBJ2-3; no clear D gene. Germline lookup yields CDR1 MNHEY and CDR2 SMNVEV (reference sequence). V dropped 0 bases and J dropped 0 bases, with 7 bases sitting between them. CDR3 length: 15 amino acids. CDR3 sequence reads: CASSLSSLSTDTQYF. CDR3 DNA: TGTGCCAGCAGTTTATCGAGTCTTAGCACAGATACGCAGTATTTT.

This chain uses TRBV7-2 with TRBJ2-3; a weak D match, TRBD2 (6 bases). This CDR3 contains 13 residues. The V and J ends lost 7 bases and 4 bases respectively, with 12 bases between them. Germline CDR1 and CDR2: SGHTA and FQGNSA. DNA of the CDR3: TGTGCCAGCACCGCGGGGAGAGCAGATACGCAGTATTTT. Its protein is CASTAGRADTQYF.